Following are 28 T cell receptor beta chains from one sample sequenced in a study of cytomegalovirus exposure and HLA in healthy donors. The assay was immunoSEQ multiplex PCR, and TCRdb's table has in-frame clones only and misses some. This sample yields 100,000 or so clones, of which about 85% are seen a single time; 4% belongs to the top ten. Material: PBMCs. All receptors come from a woman under 30 in good health and CMV-seropositive.

This chain joins TRBV6-1 and TRBJ1-2; 8 bases match TRBD1. There are 15 residues in the CDR3. The germline V gene encodes CDR1 MNHNS and CDR2 SASEGT. V lost 3 bases, J lost 5 bases, and 8 bases stayed unmatched. CDR3 protein: CASSDLGQGFYGYTF. The CDR3, as DNA: TGTGCCAGCAGTGATCTCGGACAGGGTTTTTATGGCTACACCTTC.

J is TRBJ2-7 and V is TRBV9; 7 positions match TRBD1. J gave up 6 bases and V 0 bases, and 3 bases lay outside the gene matches. Germline V gives CDR1 SGDLS, CDR2 YYNGEE. This CDR3 spans 13 amino acids. The CDR3, as DNA: TGTGCCAGCAGCGTAGTGTCAGGGGGCGAGCAGTACTTC. It is translated as CASSVVSGGEQYF.

The chain employs TRBV6-5 and TRBJ2-7; perhaps TRBD1 as D (6 bases). The CDR3 is made up of 14 amino acids. V gave up 4 bases and J gave up 4 bases, with 14 bases separating them. The V gene's germline CDR1 is MNHEY and CDR2 SVGAGI. The CDR3 sequence: CASSSQGFLYEQYF. The CDR3 bases are TGTGCCAGCAGTTCTCAGGGGTTCCTATACGAGCAGTACTTC.

CDR3 DNA: TGTGCCAGCAATCTCGGGCCAGGTAAAGGGAGCGGCTCCTACGAGCAGTACTTC. Its translation: CASNLGPGKGSGSYEQYF. The chain uses TRBV28 and TRBJ2-7, with D maybe TRBD2 (5 bases). The germline V gene encodes CDR1 MDHEN and CDR2 SYDVKM. The CDR3 extends over 18 amino acids. With 7 bases removed from V and 0 bases from J, the gap between germline ends came to 25 bases. Variable domain in full (rest from reference TRBV28 and TRBJ2-7): DVKVTQSSRYLVKRTGEKVFLECVQDMDHENMFWYRQDPGLGLRLIYFSYDVKMKEKGDIPEGYSVSREKKERFSLILESASTNQTSMYLCASNLGPGKGSGSYEQYFGPGTRLTVT.

This chain joins TRBV28 and TRBJ1-5; D may be TRBD1 (5 bases). This CDR3 spans 15 amino acids. CDR1 MDHEN and CDR2 SYDVKM come from the germline V gene. Trimming shortened V by 5 bases and J by 6 bases, and 17 bases separated the two germline ends. This chain's CDR3 is CASSARGSAGQPQHF. CDR3 DNA sequence: TGTGCCAGCAGTGCCCGGGGGTCGGCGGGTCAGCCCCAGCATTTT.

The chain is built from TRBV11-2 and TRBJ2-2; 11 bases map to TRBD2. CDR1 is SGHAT, CDR2 FQNNGV, per germline. Trimming took 4 bases from V and 3 from J; bases not matched to a gene: 1. The CDR3 runs 15 residues. For the CDR3, the DNA is TGTGCCAGCAGCTCGGGACTAGCGGACACCGGGGAGCTGTTTTTT. Encoded protein: CASSSGLADTGELFF.

The J gene is TRBJ1-3, the V gene TRBV5-4; 10 bases fit TRBD1. This CDR3 is built from 15 residues. Germline CDR1 is SGHNT and CDR2 is YYREEE (reference sequence). V lost 5 bases and J lost 1; bases outside the gene matches: 3. CDR3 nucleotide sequence: TGTGCCAGCAGTCCGGGACAGGGGTCTGGAAACACCATATATTTT. Its translation: CASSPGQGSGNTIYF.

The chain joins TRBV10-3 to TRBJ1-1, with 7 positions matching TRBD1. Trimming at V came to 6 bases and at J to 5 bases, leaving 9 bases not matched to a gene. CDR1 and CDR2 (germline): ENHRY, SYGVKD. The CDR3 runs 14 residues. The CDR3 DNA reads TGTGCCATCAGCCTAGACAGGGTTAGGACTGAAGCTTTCTTT. Translation gives CAISLDRVRTEAFF.

CDR3 sequence: CATRDLKQGPYNEQFF. CDR3 nucleotide sequence: TGTGCCACCCGTGACCTCAAACAGGGACCCTACAATGAGCAGTTCTTC. This rearrangement joins TRBV6-1 to TRBJ2-1, with D perhaps TRBD1 (6 bases). This CDR3 comprises 16 residues. Germline V CDR1 and CDR2: MNHNS, SASEGT. Trimming removed 10 bases at V and 2 bases at J, with 21 bases between.

The table lists this clone with a count of one. The chain combines TRBV2 with TRBJ2-4; 10 bases map to TRBD2. The CDR3 loop spans 15 amino acids. V lost 5 bases, J lost 12 bases, and 13 bases stayed unmatched. Germline loops: CDR1 SNHLY, CDR2 FYNNEI. CDR3 sequence (DNA): TGTGCCAGCAGTCTACAAGGTGCTAGCGGGAGTAATCAGTACTTC. Protein: CASSLQGASGSNQYF.

The chain recombines TRBV7-3 with TRBJ2-2; the match to TRBD1 covers 7 bases. This CDR3 is built from 12 residues. V trimming: 6 bases; J trimming: 5 bases; junction bases outside the gene matches: 0. CDR1 is SGHTA, CDR2 FQGTGA, per germline. CDR3: CASRTGTGELFF. DNA of the CDR3: TGTGCCAGCAGGACAGGGACCGGGGAGCTGTTTTTT.

The CDR3 loop reads CASSSPGQNYGYTF. The CDR3 DNA reads TGCGCCAGCAGCTCTCCGGGACAGAACTATGGCTACACCTTC. The genes are TRBV4-1 and TRBJ1-2, with 7 nucleotides matching TRBD1. Germline assignment: CDR1 MGHRA and CDR2 YSYEKL. The J segment lost 2 bases and the V segment lost 5 bases, leaving 5 bases of the junction unmatched. The CDR3 is 14 residues long.

The chain joins TRBV5-6 to TRBJ2-7; unclear D gene. V gave up 4 bases and J gave up 1 base, with 12 bases separating them. The CDR3 length is 14 residues. Germline loops: CDR1 SGHDT, CDR2 YYEEEE. The CDR3 reads CASSAYRVSYEQYF. CDR3 nucleotides: TGTGCCAGCAGCGCATATCGGGTGTCCTACGAGCAGTACTTC.

The rearrangement uses TRBV28 and TRBJ1-5; no firm D call. Germline V gene sequence: CDR1 MDHEN, CDR2 SYDVKM. The CDR3 sequence is 12 residues long. Between the trimmed V and J ends, which lost 2 bases and 5 bases, there was a span of 4 bases. CDR3 region: CASSLEDQPQHF. As DNA, the CDR3 is TGTGCCAGCAGTTTAGAGGATCAGCCCCAGCATTTT.

The chain is built from TRBV9 and TRBJ2-5; maybe TRBD2 (5 bases). CDR3 size: 15 residues. The V end lost 0 bases, the J end lost 5 bases, and 14 bases lay between the germline ends. Germline assignment: CDR1 SGDLS and CDR2 YYNGEE. Written as DNA, the CDR3 is TGTGCCAGCAGCGTAGCTGTGGGAGACGGGGAGACCCAGTACTTC. Amino acid sequence: CASSVAVGDGETQYF.

This chain connects TRBV4-1 to TRBJ2-3, with TRBD2 matching 7 bases. The CDR3 contains 18 residues. Germline V gene data show CDR1 as MGHRA and CDR2 as YSYEKL. Trimming cost V 1 base and J 6 bases; bases outside gene matches: 16. As DNA, the CDR3 is TGCGCCAGCAGCCAAGGAGGGCTAGCGGCCTCAGGAAGTGATACGCAGTATTTT. Amino acids: CASSQGGLAASGSDTQYF.

This rearrangement joins TRBV4-1 to TRBJ1-2; possibly TRBD1 for D (6 bases). The CDR3 covers 13 residues. V gave up 4 bases and J gave up 2 bases, with 8 bases separating them. Per the germline V gene, CDR1 is MGHRA and CDR2 is YSYEKL. CDR3 nucleotides: TGCGCCAGCAGCCCGGGACACAACTATGGCTACACCTTC. Its protein is CASSPGHNYGYTF.

This chain uses TRBV5-4 with TRBJ1-2; TRBD1 aligns across 7 bases. The V and J ends lost 0 bases and 7 bases, in that order; junction bases with no gene match: 6. The germline gives CDR1 SGHNT, CDR2 YYREEE (reference sequence). This CDR3 has 14 residues. CDR3 bases: TGTGCCAGCAGCTTGGCCGAGGGGGCGGGTGGCTACACCTTC. Amino acid sequence: CASSLAEGAGGYTF.

This chain joins TRBV5-1 and TRBJ2-7; 10 nucleotides align to TRBD2. This CDR3 is built from 15 residues. CDR1 is SGHRS, CDR2 YFSETQ, per germline. The junction had 6 bases not matched to a gene; V was cut back by 5 bases and J by 1 base. DNA of the CDR3: TGCGCCAGCAGTAGAGCGGGAGGGCCTTCCTACGAGCAGTACTTC. Protein product: CASSRAGGPSYEQYF.

This chain connects TRBV7-2 to TRBJ2-7; perhaps TRBD2 as D (6 bases). CDR3 size: 16 residues. V was trimmed by 5 bases and J by 5 bases, leaving 22 bases between them. Per germline, CDR1 SGHTA and CDR2 FQGNSA. The CDR3 protein is CASSRRLRTAGHEQYF. The DNA for the CDR3 is TGTGCCAGCAGCCGAAGGCTCCGAACCGCGGGACACGAGCAGTACTTC.

The chain combines TRBV11-2 with TRBJ2-5, with 13 bases matching TRBD2. The J call could be wrong; TRBJ2-7 is a better fit for the DNA end. This CDR3 spans 17 amino acids. Looked up from germline, CDR1 is SGHAT and CDR2 is FQNNGV. In DNA, the CDR3 is TGTGCCAGCAGCTCCAAACTACTAGCGGGAGGGCAGGACGAGCAGTACTTC. It encodes CASSSKLLAGGQDEQYF.

This clone was detected only once. The chain joins TRBV18 to TRBJ2-1; TRBD2 agrees at 9 bases. This CDR3 contains 16 residues. CDR1 and CDR2 (germline): KGHSH, LQKENI. J lost 4 bases, V lost 6 bases, and 10 bases had no gene match. The CDR3 spells CASSPRDTSGYNEQFF. CDR3 nucleotides: TGTGCCAGCTCGCCTAGGGATACTAGCGGGTACAATGAGCAGTTCTTC.

This clone was seen a single time. V usage is TRBV5-1 and J usage is TRBJ2-3; 8 bases agree with TRBD1. Germline V gives CDR1 SGHRS, CDR2 YFSETQ. After removal of 4 bases from V and 0 bases from J, the junction contained 4 bases not matched to a gene. The CDR3 loop spans 15 amino acids. DNA of the CDR3: TGCGCCAGCAGCACGCAGGGGGCCAGCACAGATACGCAGTATTTT. Protein: CASSTQGASTDTQYF.

The chain recombines TRBV4-1 with TRBJ1-2; possibly TRBD1 for D (6 bases). V was shortened by 1 base and J by 6 bases, with 12 bases between the two germline ends. Germline V gene sequence: CDR1 MGHRA, CDR2 YSYEKL. The CDR3 has 14 amino acids. As DNA, the CDR3 is TGCGCCAGCAGCCAAGGGCGGGGGCCCGATGGCTACACCTTC. As protein: CASSQGRGPDGYTF.

The rearrangement joins TRBV5-1 to TRBJ2-1, with TRBD1 as a possible D gene (6 bases). This CDR3 is 14 amino acids long. V was cut by 1 base and J by 2 bases, with 7 bases left in between. Germline CDR1 is SGHRS and CDR2 is YFSETQ. For the CDR3, the DNA is TGCGCCAGCAGCTTGAGGGGGACCTACAATGAGCAGTTCTTC. This codes for CASSLRGTYNEQFF.

The rearrangement uses TRBV5-8 and TRBJ1-1, with 7 bases aligning to TRBD1. The trim removed 6 bases at V and 0 bases at J, leaving 11 bases unmatched. The length of the CDR3 is 16 residues. Germline V gene lookup returns CDR1 SGHTS and CDR2 YDEGEE. CDR3 coding DNA: TGTGCCAGCACCCGGAACAGGGGAACCATGAACACTGAAGCTTTCTTT. Encoded protein: CASTRNRGTMNTEAFF.

The chain is built from TRBV2 and TRBJ2-1, with 11 bases aligning to TRBD2. Germline V gene data show CDR1 as SNHLY and CDR2 as FYNNEI. J was trimmed by 2 bases and V by 8 bases; bases with no gene match: 8. The CDR3 length is 16 residues. The CDR3 bases are TGTGCCAGCGGCTCGCCGGGACTAGCGGCCTACAATGAGCAGTTCTTC. Translation: CASGSPGLAAYNEQFF.

This sequence joins TRBV9 and TRBJ1-6; TRBD1 matches 10 bases. Germline trimming cut 3 bases from V and 10 bases from J; bases unmatched to any gene: 1. Germline CDR1 SGDLS, CDR2 YYNGEE. The CDR3 runs 13 residues. The CDR3: CASSGDRGSPLHF. The CDR3 DNA follows: TGTGCCAGCAGCGGGGACAGGGGCTCACCCCTCCACTTT.